The next 8 T cell receptor beta chains were all read from a single sample in a study of T-cell reconstitution after alpha-beta-depleted transplantation in children. Unique molecular identifiers were incorporated when the TCRbeta library was constructed. TCRdb re-called the PCR reads with MiXCR, one entry per CDR3 protein. The repertoire consists of 350,000 to 450,000 distinct CDR3 sequences, with about 14% occurring once and the leading ten covering 4.3%. The sample here was PBMCs, taken from the stem cell graft. The origin of the receptors is a human donor who donated a stem cell graft to a child with Fanconi anemia.

J is TRBJ2-7 and V is TRBV27; 7 bases agree with TRBD2. The CDR3 is 15 amino acids. After removal of 8 bases from V and 3 bases from J, the junction contained 13 bases not matched to a gene. Germline CDR1 is MNHEY and CDR2 is SMNVEV (reference sequence). CDR3 sequence reads: CASSRPGTTIYEQYF. The CDR3 DNA reads TGTGCCAGCTCCCGACCCGGGACTACAATCTACGAGCAGTACTTC.

Only a few counts were recorded for this clonotype. This rearrangement joins TRBV2 to TRBJ2-3, with D perhaps TRBD2 (5 bases). Trimming cost V 6 bases and J 4 bases, with 11 bases left between them. This CDR3 region has 13 residues. Germline loops: CDR1 SNHLY, CDR2 FYNNEI. CDR3 loop: CASRLAKPDTQYF. CDR3 DNA: TGTGCCAGCAGGCTAGCCAAACCAGATACGCAGTATTTT.

Many counts were recorded for this clonotype. The gene calls are TRBV11-2 and TRBJ1-1; D may be TRBD1 (5 bases). Germline CDR1 and CDR2: SGHAT and FQNNGV. This CDR3 contains 16 residues. Trimming cost V 1 base and J 0 bases, with 12 bases left between them. The CDR3 is CASSLVARTLNTEAFF. As DNA, the CDR3 is TGTGCCAGCAGCTTAGTTGCTAGGACATTGAACACTGAAGCTTTCTTT.

The chain is built from TRBV3-1 and TRBJ1-1; D is ambiguous. Germline CDR1 and CDR2: LGHDT and YNNKEL (reference sequence). The CDR3 spans 15 residues. V shed 4 bases and J shed 5 bases, with 17 bases lying between them. The CDR3 nucleotides are TGTGCCAGCAGCCGAAAGACACCCATGGGGACTGAAGCTTTCTTT. It is translated as CASSRKTPMGTEAFF.

This clonotype was detected many times. The CDR3 DNA sequence: TGTGCCAGCAGCCAATGGGACACGAACACTGAAGCTTTCTTT. Its translation: CASSQWDTNTEAFF. This chain joins TRBV3-1 and TRBJ1-1; tentatively, D is TRBD1 (6 bases). Germline values: CDR1 LGHDT, CDR2 YNNKEL (reference sequence). CDR3 size: 14 residues. The V end was cut by 2 bases, the J end by 1 base, with 8 bases between.

On this clonotype: A much more abundant neighbour one base away suggests this may be a read error. As the CDR3 is not closed by the conserved phenylalanine or tryptophan, this likely results from a read error. The chain joins TRBV28 to TRBJ1-3; D is undetermined. The CDR3 runs to 14 residues. The V end was cut by 6 bases, the J end by 0 bases, with 9 bases between. CDR1 is MDHEN, CDR2 SYDVKM, per germline. The CDR3 is CASSRLVSGNTIYY. In DNA, the CDR3 is TGTGCCAGCAGCCGCCTGGTCTCTGGAAACACCATATATTAT.

The table lists this clonotype with a few counts. V is TRBV6-2 or TRBV6-3 and J is TRBJ2-1; D not resolved. Germline V gene sequence: CDR1 MNHEY, CDR2 SVGEGT. This CDR3 has 13 residues. With 5 bases removed from V and 4 bases from J, the gap between germline ends came to 9 bases. The CDR3 nucleotides are TGTGCCAGCAGTGCCACTTTTTACAATGAGCAGTTCTTC. Translation gives CASSATFYNEQFF.

This clonotype was detected ten times or more. The chain couples TRBV29-1 to TRBJ2-2, with D perhaps TRBD1 (6 bases). Germline CDR1 is SQVTM and CDR2 is ANQGSEA. Deletions cut 4 bases from V and 0 bases from J, with 15 bases between. The CDR3 contains 16 residues. The CDR3: CSVVGDRSSNTGELFF. The CDR3 DNA is TGCAGCGTTGTAGGAGACAGGTCTTCGAACACCGGGGAGCTGTTTTTT.